Following are 12 T cell receptor beta chains from one sample sequenced in a study of human versus mouse CDR3 diversity and MHC coevolution. Only in-frame clones appear in the TCRdb table, and some are missing; sequencing was by immunoSEQ multiplex PCR. Of about 83,000 clones in the sample, about 90% were seen once. The specimen sequenced was naive CD4+ T cells from blood. Subset given: CD45RO-negative CD62L-positive naive CD4 T cells. The receptor source for this set is a person aged 25 to 69 in good health.

This sequence joins TRBV5-1 and TRBJ1-1, with a weak D call TRBD1 (6 bases). Germline V gives CDR1 SGHRS, CDR2 YFSETQ. V lost 5 bases, J lost 1 base, and 15 bases lay in between. The CDR3 loop spans 15 amino acids. CDR3 region: CASSLQGYGNTEAFF. The CDR3, as DNA: TGCGCCAGCAGTTTACAGGGTTATGGGAACACTGAAGCTTTCTTT.

The chain joins TRBV21-1 to TRBJ2-7; the table's D call TRBD1 went unverified against the DNA. TRBV21-1 is listed as a pseudogene. This CDR3 is 18 amino acids long. CDR3 region: CASSKVSTGGYRFYEQYF. The CDR3, as DNA: TGTGCCAGCAGCAAAGTGTCCACAGGGGGCTACAGGTTCTACGAGCAGTACTTC.

This chain links TRBV19 with TRBJ2-3, with D perhaps TRBD2 (7 bases). CDR3 size: 14 residues. V was shortened by 4 bases and J by 2 bases, with 10 bases between the two germline ends. From germline, CDR1 is LNHDA and CDR2 SQIVND (reference sequence). CDR3 loop: CASSKAGHTDTQYF. CDR3 coding DNA: TGTGCCAGTAGTAAAGCGGGACACACAGATACGCAGTATTTT.

The chain joins TRBV7-9 to TRBJ1-2, with TRBD1 as a possible D gene (5 bases). V lost 5 bases to trimming and J lost 8 bases, with 30 bases between them. In germline, CDR1 is SEHNR, CDR2 FQNEAQ (reference sequence). The CDR3 length is 18 residues. The CDR3 region is CASSDNWGRGSAPGGYTF. The CDR3, as DNA: TGTGCCAGCAGCGATAATTGGGGTCGTGGGTCGGCACCAGGGGGCTACACCTTC.

The chain employs TRBV9 and TRBJ1-4; 9 nucleotides match TRBD1. CDR1 is SGDLS and CDR2 is YYNGEE in the germline V gene. Trimming at V came to 3 bases and at J to 2 bases, leaving 5 bases not matched to a gene. CDR3 length equals 16 residues. The CDR3 reads CASSASGQGTNEKLFF. The DNA of the CDR3 is TGTGCCAGCAGCGCCTCCGGACAGGGGACTAATGAAAAACTGTTTTTT.

The J gene is TRBJ1-2, the V gene TRBV6-1; D uncertain. V was cut by 1 base and J by 0 bases, with 6 bases left in between. The CDR3 loop spans 14 amino acids. Germline loops: CDR1 MNHNS, CDR2 SASEGT. The CDR3 loop is CASSEVDTNYGYTF. In DNA form, the CDR3 reads TGTGCCAGCAGTGAAGTTGACACTAACTATGGCTACACCTTC.

CDR3 coding DNA: TGTGCCAGCAGCTTGGAAGCGGGGGGGTACAATGAGCAGTTCTTC. Protein product: CASSLEAGGYNEQFF. The chain couples TRBV5-4 to TRBJ2-1; 10 nucleotides agree with TRBD2. This CDR3 is 15 amino acids long. Trimming took 0 bases from V and 4 from J; bases not matched to a gene: 1. Germline V lookup: CDR1 SGHNT, CDR2 YYREEE (reference sequence).

The chain carries TRBV6-5 and TRBJ1-1, with 8 nucleotides matching TRBD1. V gave up 6 bases and J gave up 5 bases; unmatched junction bases: 11. In germline, CDR1 is MNHEY, CDR2 SVGAGI. The CDR3 has 15 residues. CDR3 in DNA: TGTGCCAGCAGAGCAGGGGGCGCGGTGGAAACTGAAGCTTTCTTT. It specifies CASRAGGAVETEAFF.

The V call is TRBV18, the J call TRBJ1-4, with 8 bases fitting TRBD1. CDR3 length: 14 amino acids. Trimming cost V 6 bases and J 10 bases; bases outside gene matches: 10. Germline CDR1 and CDR2: KGHSH and LQKENI. CDR3 amino acids: CASSSDRGSRKLFF. The CDR3 DNA reads as TGTGCCAGCTCGTCAGACAGGGGTAGTAGAAAACTGTTTTTT.

J is TRBJ2-1 and V is TRBV28; D unclear. Germline V gene lookup returns CDR1 MDHEN and CDR2 SYDVKM. The CDR3 length is 14 residues. V was pared by 2 bases and J by 3 bases, with 8 bases between. In nucleotides, the CDR3 is TGTGCCAGCAGTTTAGGCTCAGACTACAATGAGCAGTTCTTC. Translating gives CASSLGSDYNEQFF.

The chain has TRBV29-1 and TRBJ2-1; 9 bases line up with TRBD1. The CDR3 covers 14 residues. Germline V gene lookup returns CDR1 SQVTM and CDR2 ANQGSEA. V was clipped by 4 bases and J by 0 bases; unmatched bases: 1. CDR3 nucleotide sequence: TGCAGCGTTGCGGGACAGGGCTCCTACAATGAGCAGTTCTTC. This codes for CSVAGQGSYNEQFF.

The chain is built from TRBV11-1 and TRBJ1-1, with a tentative D call TRBD1 (6 bases). V was clipped by 4 bases and J by 5 bases, with 14 bases between them. Per germline, CDR1 SGHAT and CDR2 FQDESV (reference sequence). The length of the CDR3 is 14 residues. CDR3: CASSWNRVGTEAFF. The CDR3 nucleotides read TGTGCCAGCAGCTGGAACAGGGTTGGAACTGAAGCTTTCTTT.